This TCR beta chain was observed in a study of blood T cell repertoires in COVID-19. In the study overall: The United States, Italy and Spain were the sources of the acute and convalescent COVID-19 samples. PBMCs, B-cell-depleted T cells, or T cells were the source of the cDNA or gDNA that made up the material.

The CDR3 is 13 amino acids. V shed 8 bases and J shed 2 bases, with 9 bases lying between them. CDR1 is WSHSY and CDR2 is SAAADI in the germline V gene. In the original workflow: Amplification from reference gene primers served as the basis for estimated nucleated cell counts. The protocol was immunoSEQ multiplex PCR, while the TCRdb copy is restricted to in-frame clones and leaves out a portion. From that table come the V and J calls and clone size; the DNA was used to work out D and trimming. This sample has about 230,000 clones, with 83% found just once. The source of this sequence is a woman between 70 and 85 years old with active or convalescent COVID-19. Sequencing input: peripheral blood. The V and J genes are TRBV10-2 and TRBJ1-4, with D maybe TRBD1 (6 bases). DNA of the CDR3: TGCGCCAGCGGAACAGGGACTAATGAAAAACTGTTTTTT. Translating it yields CASGTGTNEKLFF.